These T cell receptor beta chains were read from a single sample in a study of blood T cells in healthy people across ages. From the 5' RACE reads, TCRdb called clonotypes with MiXCR, one entry per CDR3 protein. Of about 1.6 million distinct CDR3 sequences in the sample, almost 35% were seen once. Specimen: blood. The receptors originated from a woman aged 30 to 39 in good health. Both conserved end residues are part of each CDR3.

v_call	j_call	cdr3_aa
TRBV20-1	TRBJ2-5	CSAAARRGGIETQYF
TRBV20-1	TRBJ2-7	CSAPKSGPDYEQYF
TRBV6-1	TRBJ2-5	CASSDSRAETQYF
TRBV7-9	TRBJ2-6	CASTRDQSSGANVLTF
TRBV20-1	TRBJ2-7	CSARDRATPLQYEQYF
TRBV4-1	TRBJ2-3	CASSRMGLAGVRDTQYF
TRBV19	TRBJ2-2	CASSSPGANTGELFF
TRBV10-3	TRBJ1-1	CAISESSGTEAFF
TRBV18	TRBJ2-3	CATSFHPELLTDTQYF
TRBV7-9	TRBJ2-5	CASSTLMGETQYF
TRBV2	TRBJ2-7	CASSGPPKPYEQYF
TRBV7-9	TRBJ2-7	CASSAGQGRYSVSYEQYF
TRBV11-2	TRBJ1-2	CASSHDRLIYGYTF
TRBV7-2	TRBJ1-2	CASSVIWGNDYGYTF